This T cell receptor beta chain was profiled in a study of CDR3 diversity in severe acne. Germline V gives CDR1 SGHTS, CDR2 YDEGEE. The CDR3 loop spans 9 amino acids. V was pared by 1 base and J by 12 bases, with 4 bases between. From the PCR reads, TCRdb called clonotypes with MiXCR, one entry per CDR3 protein. This table holds about 84,000 distinct CDR3 sequences, around 50% found once. Sequencing was carried out using blood. The gene calls are TRBV5-8 and TRBJ1-2; D not certain. The TCR was taken from a male donor in good health, without acne. The CDR3 sequence: CASSLYDTF. CDR3 nucleotide sequence: TGTGCCAGCAGCTTGTATGACACCTTC.